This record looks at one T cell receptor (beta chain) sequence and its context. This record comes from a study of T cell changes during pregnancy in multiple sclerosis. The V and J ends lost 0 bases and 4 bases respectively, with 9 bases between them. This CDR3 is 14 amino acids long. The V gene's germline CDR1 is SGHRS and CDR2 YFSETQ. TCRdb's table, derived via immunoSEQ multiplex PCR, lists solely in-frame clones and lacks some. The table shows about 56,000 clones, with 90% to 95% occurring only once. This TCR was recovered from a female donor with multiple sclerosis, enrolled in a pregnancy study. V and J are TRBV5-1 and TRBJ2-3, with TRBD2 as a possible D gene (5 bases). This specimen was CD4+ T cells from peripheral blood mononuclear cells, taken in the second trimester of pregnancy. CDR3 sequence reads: CASSLGPGADTQYF. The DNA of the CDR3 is TGCGCCAGCAGCTTGGGCCCCGGGGCAGATACGCAGTATTTT. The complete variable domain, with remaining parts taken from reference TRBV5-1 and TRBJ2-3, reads KAGVTQTPRYLIKTRGQQVTLSCSPISGHRSVSWYQQTPGQGLQFLFEYFSETQRNKGNFPGRFSGRQFSNSRSEMNVSTLELGDSALYLCASSLGPGADTQYFGPGTRLTVL.